This T cell receptor (beta chain) was found in a study of blood T cell repertoires in COVID-19. The wider study: Researchers got acute and convalescent COVID-19 samples from the United States, Italy and Spain. Sources were T cells, B-cell-depleted T cells, or PBMCs; the material itself was cDNA or gDNA.

Study processing details: The assay estimated nucleated cells by amplifying reference gene primers. Measured with immunoSEQ multiplex PCR; TCRdb has only the in-frame clones, and not every one. V and J calls and clone size are those listed in that table; D and trimming were worked out from the DNA. The sample includes about 35,000 clones, 87% of them seen just once. The CDR3 covers 15 residues. The ends lost 4 bases at V and 5 bases at J; junction bases unmatched: 6. Per the germline V gene, CDR1 is SGHNT and CDR2 is YENEEA. Input material: peripheral blood. The J gene is TRBJ2-5, the V gene TRBV11-3, with 11 positions matching TRBD1. This clonotype was obtained from an elderly man with active COVID-19. In DNA, the CDR3 is TGTGCCAGCAGCTCAGGGACAGGGGGAAAGGAGACCCAGTACTTC. Encoded protein: CASSSGTGGKETQYF.